The sequence of this TCR beta chain was determined in a study of shared clonotypes between healthy human individuals. Regarding this clone: Antigen unknown.

Overall study findings and caveats: Non-shared clonotypes were found to have lower generation probabilities than the clonotypes that were shared by all four of the sorted-subset donors.

The CDR3 spans 14 residues. CDR1 is SQVTM and CDR2 is ANQGSEA in the germline V gene. The germline V and J ends were trimmed by 3 bases and 2 bases, with 10 bases remaining between them. Libraries were prepared by immunoSEQ multiplex PCR; TCRdb keeps only in-frame clonotypes and omits some of them. The table lists some 1.4 million clones, roughly 95% of them singletons, with approximately 1.1% in the top ten. This TCR was sampled from a man aged 25 to 45 in good health. The V gene is TRBV29-1, the J gene TRBJ1-4, with D hard to call. Specimen: naive CD4+ T cells sorted from blood. Subset described: CD45RA+ positively selected. The CDR3 DNA sequence: TGCAGCGTTGACAAACTCCCGACTAATGAAAAACTGTTTTTT. Translation gives CSVDKLPTNEKLFF.